The 17 T cell receptor beta chains reported below all come from one sample, sequenced in a study of T cell changes during pregnancy in multiple sclerosis. Assay used: immunoSEQ multiplex PCR; TCRdb lists only in-frame clones, some missing. The sample contains about 92,000 clones, roughly 92% of which appear only once. The source material was peripheral blood, sampled in the first trimester of pregnancy. All receptors derive from a female donor with multiple sclerosis, enrolled in a pregnancy study.

The chain joins TRBV7-6 to TRBJ2-7; weak D call: TRBD1 (6 bases). Trimming removed 4 bases at V and 5 bases at J, with 21 bases between. The CDR3 covers 16 residues. Germline CDR1 is SGHVS and CDR2 is FNYEAQ. The CDR3 reads CASSSQQGRLGDEQYF. In DNA form, the CDR3 reads TGTGCCAGCAGCTCACAACAGGGCCGCTTAGGGGACGAGCAGTACTTC.

The rearrangement links TRBV4-1 to TRBJ2-3, with D unresolved. The V gene's germline CDR1 is MGHRA and CDR2 YSYEKL. V lost 1 base, J lost 2 bases, and 13 bases lay in between. The CDR3 loop spans 16 amino acids. In DNA, the CDR3 is TGCGCCAGCAGCCAAGTAGCCTCGGTAGTCACAGATACGCAGTATTTT. Amino acid sequence: CASSQVASVVTDTQYF.

The chain uses TRBV29-1 and TRBJ2-7; 12 positions match TRBD1. J lost 7 bases, V lost 1 base, and 5 bases had no gene match. Per germline, CDR1 SQVTM and CDR2 ANQGSEA. The CDR3 runs 14 residues. Written as DNA, the CDR3 is TGCAGCGTTGAAGGGGGACAGGGGGCGAATGAGCAGTACTTC. As protein: CSVEGGQGANEQYF.

The genes are TRBV4-2 and TRBJ2-1; 9 nucleotides align to TRBD2. Looked up from germline, CDR1 is LGHNA and CDR2 is YNFKEQ. The CDR3 has 17 amino acids. V gave up 3 bases and J gave up 9 bases; unmatched junction bases: 15. The CDR3 DNA reads TGTGCCAGCAGCCATGACCTTAGCGGGAGTGGGGTTAGTGAGCAGTTCTTC. This sequence encodes CASSHDLSGSGVSEQFF.

V is TRBV19 and J is TRBJ1-1; maybe TRBD1 (6 bases). The germline gives CDR1 LNHDA, CDR2 SQIVND (reference sequence). Trimming took off 3 bases at V and 8 bases at J, with 10 bases between the two ends. This CDR3 comprises 12 residues. DNA for the CDR3: TGTGCCAGTAGTATGGGGGCAGGGGAAGCTTTCTTT. It codes for CASSMGAGEAFF. The full variable domain, with the rest looked up from reference TRBV19 and TRBJ1-1, is DGGITQSPKYLFRKEGQNVTLSCEQNLNHDAMYWYRQDPGQGLRLIYYSQIVNDFQKGDIAEGYSVSREKKESFPLTVTSAQKNPTAFYLCASSMGAGEAFFGQGTRLTVV.

A word on this clone: Because the CDR3's place on the DNA is in doubt, the DNA is left out and the CDR3 is given as listed by TCRdb. The rearrangement uses TRBV6-6 and TRBJ2-1; the table's D call of TRBD1 was not tested on the DNA. The CDR3 comprises 15 residues, both ends counted. CDR1 is MNHNY, CDR2 SVGAGI, per germline (reference sequence). This CDR3 is CASSPLVGTGAEEFF.

The chain couples TRBV13 to TRBJ2-4; 10 nucleotides agree with TRBD2. In germline, CDR1 is PRHDT, CDR2 FYEKMQ (reference sequence). This CDR3 is built from 18 residues. The junction had 20 bases not matched to a gene; V was cut back by 8 bases and J by 7 bases. CDR3 amino acids: CASEESASGSVGRNIQYF. In nucleotides, the CDR3 is TGTGCCAGCGAAGAGTCGGCTAGCGGGAGTGTTGGGAGGAACATTCAGTACTTC.

The V and J genes are TRBV9 and TRBJ2-3, with 11 positions matching TRBD2. Unmatched junction bases numbered 2, after V lost 2 bases and J lost 0 bases. Germline assignment: CDR1 SGDLS and CDR2 YYNGEE. The CDR3 loop spans 16 amino acids. CDR3 in amino acids: CASSVSGRASTDTQYF. The CDR3 region has the DNA TGTGCCAGCAGCGTTAGCGGGAGGGCTAGCACAGATACGCAGTATTTT.

V is TRBV6-1 and J is TRBJ2-5; 9 bases are shared with TRBD2. This CDR3 contains 15 residues. CDR1 MNHNS and CDR2 SASEGT come from the germline V gene. The J segment lost 6 bases and the V segment lost 4 bases, leaving 9 bases of the junction unmatched. The CDR3: CASSVEREVPQTQYF. The DNA for the CDR3 is TGTGCCAGCAGTGTAGAGCGGGAGGTCCCACAGACCCAGTACTTC.

The J gene is TRBJ2-5, the V gene TRBV5-6; a possible D gene is TRBD1 (5 bases). The V gene lost 0 bases and the J gene lost 0 bases, with 15 bases spanning the gap. The CDR3 is 17 residues long. Germline V gene lookup returns CDR1 SGHDT and CDR2 YYEEEE. The CDR3 spells CASSLAWVGQNQETQYF. DNA of the CDR3: TGTGCCAGCAGCTTGGCCTGGGTGGGGCAAAACCAAGAGACCCAGTACTTC.

This sequence joins TRBV5-8 and TRBJ2-5, with D hard to call. Trimming left V 4 bases short and J 0 bases short, with 13 bases between. This CDR3 spans 15 amino acids. CDR1 and CDR2 from the germline V gene are SGHTS and YDEGEE. The CDR3 DNA reads as TGTGCCAGCAGCCCCGGTCGGGTGTACCAAGAGACCCAGTACTTC. Encoded protein: CASSPGRVYQETQYF.

V usage is TRBV5-6 and J usage is TRBJ2-3; D gene uncertain. This CDR3 region has 12 residues. Per germline, CDR1 SGHDT and CDR2 YYEEEE. V shed 1 base and J shed 8 bases, with 8 bases lying between them. The CDR3 DNA sequence: TGTGCCAGCAGCTTGCCGCCGAGTACGCAGTATTTT. It specifies CASSLPPSTQYF. The whole variable domain, filled in from reference TRBV5-6 and TRBJ2-3, reads DAGVTQSPTHLIKTRGQQVTLRCSPKSGHDTVSWYQQALGQGPQFIFQYYEEEERQRGNFPDRFSGHQFPNYSSELNVNALLLGDSALYLCASSLPPSTQYFGPGTRLTVL.

This chain links TRBV5-8 with TRBJ1-1; 11 nucleotides line up with TRBD1. Germline V gene data show CDR1 as SGHTS and CDR2 as YDEGEE. J gave up 8 bases and V 5 bases, and 8 bases lay outside the gene matches. The CDR3 totals 14 residues. The CDR3 nucleotides are TGTGCCAGCAGTCGGGACAGGGGGACATCGGAAGCTTTCTTT. This encodes CASSRDRGTSEAFF.

The V call is TRBV28, the J call TRBJ2-1; TRBD2 agrees at 7 bases. V shed 1 base and J 7 bases; nucleotides not matched to a gene: 1. Germline V gene lookup returns CDR1 MDHEN and CDR2 SYDVKM. CDR3 length equals 13 residues. The DNA of the CDR3 is TGTGCCAGCAGTTTATCTAGCGGAAATGAGCAGTTCTTC. It yields the protein CASSLSSGNEQFF. The complete variable domain, with remaining parts taken from reference TRBV28 and TRBJ2-1, reads DVKVTQSSRYLVKRTGEKVFLECVQDMDHENMFWYRQDPGLGLRLIYFSYDVKMKEKGDIPEGYSVSREKKERFSLILESASTNQTSMYLCASSLSSGNEQFFGPGTRLTVL.

The genes are TRBV14 and TRBJ2-1, with 8 nucleotides matching TRBD2. V gave up 3 bases and J gave up 0 bases; unmatched junction bases: 13. Germline V gives CDR1 SGHDN, CDR2 FVKESK. The CDR3 spans 19 residues. CDR3 sequence (DNA): TGTGCCAGCAGCCAGGTGTGGCGGGAGGTCCCCAGCTCCTACAATGAGCAGTTCTTC. Amino acids: CASSQVWREVPSSYNEQFF.

V and J are TRBV27 and TRBJ2-1, with D possibly being TRBD2 (5 bases). Trimming stripped 5 bases from V and 9 bases from J, with 11 bases between. In germline, CDR1 is MNHEY, CDR2 SMNVEV (reference sequence). This CDR3 spans 12 amino acids. The CDR3: CASSPIEGEQFF. The CDR3 nucleotides are TGTGCCAGCAGTCCAATAGAGGGTGAGCAGTTCTTC.

J is TRBJ2-3 and V is TRBV5-4, with 9 bases lining up with TRBD1. Germline loops: CDR1 SGHNT, CDR2 YYREEE (reference sequence). J gave up 6 bases and V 0 bases, and 2 bases lay outside the gene matches. The CDR3 runs to 14 residues. CDR3: CASSLGQGGDTQYF. In DNA, the CDR3 is TGTGCCAGCAGCTTGGGACAGGGGGGGGATACGCAGTATTTT.